This entry concerns a single T cell receptor beta chain. Antigen: not known. This sample is part of a study of T cells in Graves' hyperthyroidism and ophthalmopathy. The TCR beta CDR3 regions underwent amplification using RNA transcripts as the source. HTBI primers were used for first-round RT-PCR of the TCR CDR3. Each CDR3 protein is one row after TCRdb ran MiXCR on the multiplex PCR reads. The sample consists of approximately 430,000 distinct CDR3 sequences, approximately 14% of them appearing once. Overall study findings and caveats: Before onset, by a median of around six months, the model predicted ophthalmopathy. Ophthalmopathy was told apart from stable hyperthyroidism by a 13 V-J model.

Germline V gene data show CDR1 as MNHEY and CDR2 as SVGAGI. This CDR3 spans 16 amino acids. V lost 0 bases, J lost 0 bases, and 9 bases lay in between. Sequenced: blood. The chain couples TRBV6-5 to TRBJ2-4, with no clear D. The clonotype comes from a woman aged 18-30 years with Graves' hyperthyroidism. DNA of the CDR3: TGTGCCAGCAGTTACTCTGAACTTCTAGCCAAAAACATTCAGTACTTC. This gives the protein CASSYSELLAKNIQYF.